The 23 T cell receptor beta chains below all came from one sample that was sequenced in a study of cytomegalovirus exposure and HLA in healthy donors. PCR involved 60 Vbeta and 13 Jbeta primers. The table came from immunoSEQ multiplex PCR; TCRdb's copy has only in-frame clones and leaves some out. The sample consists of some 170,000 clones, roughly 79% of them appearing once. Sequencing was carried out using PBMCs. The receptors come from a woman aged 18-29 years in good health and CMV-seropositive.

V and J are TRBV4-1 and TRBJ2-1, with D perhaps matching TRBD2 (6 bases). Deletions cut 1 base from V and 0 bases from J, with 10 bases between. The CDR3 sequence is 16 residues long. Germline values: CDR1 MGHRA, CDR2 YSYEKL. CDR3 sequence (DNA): TGCGCCAGCAGCCAAGTTGGGCGGGGCTCCTACAATGAGCAGTTCTTC. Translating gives CASSQVGRGSYNEQFF.

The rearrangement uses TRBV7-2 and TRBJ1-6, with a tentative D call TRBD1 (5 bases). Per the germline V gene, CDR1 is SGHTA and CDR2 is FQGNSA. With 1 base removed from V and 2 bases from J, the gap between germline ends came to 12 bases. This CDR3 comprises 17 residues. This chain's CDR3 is CASSLVGGIAYNSPLHF. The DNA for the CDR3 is TGTGCCAGCAGCTTAGTGGGGGGAATAGCCTATAATTCACCCCTCCACTTT.

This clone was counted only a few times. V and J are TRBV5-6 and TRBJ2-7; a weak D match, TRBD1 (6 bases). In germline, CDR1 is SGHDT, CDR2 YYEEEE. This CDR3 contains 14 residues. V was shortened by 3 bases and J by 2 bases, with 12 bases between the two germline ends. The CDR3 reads CASSSHDRPYEQYF. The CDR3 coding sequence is TGTGCCAGCAGCTCCCACGACAGGCCCTACGAGCAGTACTTC.

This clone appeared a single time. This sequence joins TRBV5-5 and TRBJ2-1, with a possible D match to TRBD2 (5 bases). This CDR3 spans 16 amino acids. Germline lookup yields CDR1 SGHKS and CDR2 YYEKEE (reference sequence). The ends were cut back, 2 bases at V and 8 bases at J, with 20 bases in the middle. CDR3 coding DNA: TGTGCCAGCAGCTTTATTGGACTCGCTATTTCGGATGAGCAGTTCTTC. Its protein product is CASSFIGLAISDEQFF. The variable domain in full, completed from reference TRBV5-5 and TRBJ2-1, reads DAGVTQSPTHLIKTRGQQVTLRCSPISGHKSVSWYQQVLGQGPQFIFQYYEKEERGRGNFPDRFSARQFPNYSSELNVNALLLGDSALYLCASSFIGLAISDEQFFGPGTRLTVL.

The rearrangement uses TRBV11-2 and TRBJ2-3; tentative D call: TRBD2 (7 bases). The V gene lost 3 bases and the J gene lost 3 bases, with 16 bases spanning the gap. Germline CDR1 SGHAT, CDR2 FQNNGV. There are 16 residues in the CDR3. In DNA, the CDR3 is TGTGCCAGCAGCTTTTATTCCGGGGGGCCGACAGATACGCAGTATTTT. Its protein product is CASSFYSGGPTDTQYF. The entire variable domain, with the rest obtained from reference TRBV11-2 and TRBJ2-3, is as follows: EAGVAQSPRYKIIEKRQSVAFWCNPISGHATLYWYQQILGQGPKLLIQFQNNGVVDDSQLPKDRFSAERLKGVDSTLKIQPAKLEDSAVYLCASSFYSGGPTDTQYFGPGTRLTVL.

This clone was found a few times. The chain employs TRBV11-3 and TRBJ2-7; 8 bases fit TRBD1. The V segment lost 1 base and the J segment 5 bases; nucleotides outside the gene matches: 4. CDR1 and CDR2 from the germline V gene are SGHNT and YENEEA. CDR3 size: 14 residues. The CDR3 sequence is CASSLAGGTHEQYF. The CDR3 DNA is TGTGCCAGCAGCTTAGCAGGGGGCACGCACGAGCAGTACTTC. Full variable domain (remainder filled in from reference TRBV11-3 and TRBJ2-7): EAGVVQSPRYKIIEKKQPVAFWCNPISGHNTLYWYLQNLGQGPELLIRYENEEAVDDSQLPKDRFSAERLKGVDSTLKIQPAELGDSAVYLCASSLAGGTHEQYFGPGTRLTVT.

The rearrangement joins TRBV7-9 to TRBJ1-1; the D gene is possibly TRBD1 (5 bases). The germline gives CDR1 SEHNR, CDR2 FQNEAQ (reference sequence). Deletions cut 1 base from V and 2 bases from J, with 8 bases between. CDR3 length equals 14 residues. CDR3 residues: CASSLGGGNTEAFF. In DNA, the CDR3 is TGTGCCAGCAGCTTAGGGGGGGGAAACACTGAAGCTTTCTTT.

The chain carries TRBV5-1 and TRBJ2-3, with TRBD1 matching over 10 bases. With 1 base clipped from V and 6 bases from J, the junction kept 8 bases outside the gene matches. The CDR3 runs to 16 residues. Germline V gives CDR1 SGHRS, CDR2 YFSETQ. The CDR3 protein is CASSLQGQGDADTQYF. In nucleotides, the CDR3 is TGCGCCAGCAGCTTGCAAGGACAGGGGGATGCTGATACGCAGTATTTT.

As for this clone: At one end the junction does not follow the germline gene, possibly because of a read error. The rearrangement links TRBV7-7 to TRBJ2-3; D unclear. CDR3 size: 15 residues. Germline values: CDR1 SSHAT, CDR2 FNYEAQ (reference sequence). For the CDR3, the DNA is TGTGCTAGCAGCTTAGAGTTAGCTAGCACAGATACGCAGTATTTT. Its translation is CASSLELASTDTQYF.

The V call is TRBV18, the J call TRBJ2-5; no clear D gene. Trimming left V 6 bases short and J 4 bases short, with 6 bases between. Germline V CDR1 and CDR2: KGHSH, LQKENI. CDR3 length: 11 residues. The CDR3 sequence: CASSPRETQYF. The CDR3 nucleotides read TGTGCCAGCTCTCCCCGAGAGACCCAGTACTTC.

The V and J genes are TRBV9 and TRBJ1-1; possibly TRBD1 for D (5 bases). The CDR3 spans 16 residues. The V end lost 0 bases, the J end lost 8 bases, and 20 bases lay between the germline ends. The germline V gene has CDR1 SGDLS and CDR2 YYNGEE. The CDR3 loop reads CASSVDAGTGFGEAFF. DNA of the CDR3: TGTGCCAGCAGCGTAGATGCAGGGACTGGTTTCGGAGAAGCTTTCTTT.

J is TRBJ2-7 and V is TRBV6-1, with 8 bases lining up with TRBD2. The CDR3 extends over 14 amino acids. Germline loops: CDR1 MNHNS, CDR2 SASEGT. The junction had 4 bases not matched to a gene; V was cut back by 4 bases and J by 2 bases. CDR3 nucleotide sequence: TGTGCCAGCAGTGGGCGGGGGGTTACCTACGAGCAGTACTTC. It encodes CASSGRGVTYEQYF.

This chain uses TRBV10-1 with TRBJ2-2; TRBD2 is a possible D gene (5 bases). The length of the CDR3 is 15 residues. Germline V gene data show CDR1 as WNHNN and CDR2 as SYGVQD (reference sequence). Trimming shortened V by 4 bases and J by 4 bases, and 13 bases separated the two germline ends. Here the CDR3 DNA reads TGCGCCAGCAGTGGGCAGGCTGGAGGCACCGGGGAGCTGTTTTTT. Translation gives CASSGQAGGTGELFF.

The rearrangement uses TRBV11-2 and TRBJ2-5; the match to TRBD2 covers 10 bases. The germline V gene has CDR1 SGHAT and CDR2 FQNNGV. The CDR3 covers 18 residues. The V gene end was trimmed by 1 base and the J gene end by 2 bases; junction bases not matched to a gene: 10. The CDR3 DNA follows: TGTGCCAGCAGCTTAGGTCCGTTCGGGACTAGCGAGCAAGAGACCCAGTACTTC. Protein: CASSLGPFGTSEQETQYF.

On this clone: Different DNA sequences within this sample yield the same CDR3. The CDR3: CASSLDRNQPQHF. The DNA of the CDR3 is TGTGCCAGCAGTTTGGACAGGAATCAGCCCCAGCATTTT. The chain is built from TRBV7-8 and TRBJ1-5, with 7 bases matching TRBD1. CDR3 size: 13 residues. Germline-derived CDR1 and CDR2 are SGHVS and FQNEAQ. The trim removed 6 bases at V and 4 bases at J, leaving 3 bases unmatched.

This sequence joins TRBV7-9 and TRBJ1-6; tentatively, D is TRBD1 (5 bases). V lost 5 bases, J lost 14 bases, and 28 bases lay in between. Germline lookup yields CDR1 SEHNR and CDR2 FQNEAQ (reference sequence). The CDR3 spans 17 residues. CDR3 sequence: CASSPSDGGGPNPSLHF. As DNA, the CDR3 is TGTGCCAGCAGCCCTAGCGATGGGGGAGGACCCAATCCGTCCCTCCACTTT.

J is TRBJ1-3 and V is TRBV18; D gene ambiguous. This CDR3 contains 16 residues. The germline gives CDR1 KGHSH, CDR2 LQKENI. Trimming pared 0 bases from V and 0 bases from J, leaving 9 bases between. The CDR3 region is CASSPPTERSGNTIYF. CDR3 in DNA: TGTGCCAGCTCACCACCGACCGAGCGCTCTGGAAACACCATATATTTT.

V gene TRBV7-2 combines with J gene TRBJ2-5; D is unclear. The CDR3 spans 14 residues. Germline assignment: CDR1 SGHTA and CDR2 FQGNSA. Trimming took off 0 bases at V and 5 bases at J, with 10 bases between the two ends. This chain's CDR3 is CASSLASRPETQYF. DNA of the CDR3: TGTGCCAGCAGCTTAGCTAGCCGTCCGGAGACCCAGTACTTC.

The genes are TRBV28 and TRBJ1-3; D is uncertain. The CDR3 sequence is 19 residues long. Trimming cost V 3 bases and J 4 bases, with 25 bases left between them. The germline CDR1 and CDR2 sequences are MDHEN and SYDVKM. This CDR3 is CASSLYGGILAKSGNTIYF. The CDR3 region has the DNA TGTGCCAGCAGTTTGTATGGTGGTATCTTGGCCAAGTCGGGAAACACCATATATTTT.

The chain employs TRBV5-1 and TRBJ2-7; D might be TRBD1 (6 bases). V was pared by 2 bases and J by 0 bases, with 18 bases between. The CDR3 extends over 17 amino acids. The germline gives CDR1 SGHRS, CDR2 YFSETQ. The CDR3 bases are TGCGCCAGCAGCTTAGAACTTGGGGGCTTACACTCCTACGAGCAGTACTTC. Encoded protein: CASSLELGGLHSYEQYF.

CDR3 DNA: TGTGCCACCTCGAGGGCTAGCGGGGAGACCGGGGAGCTGTTTTTT. Translating it yields CATSRASGETGELFF. V gene TRBV28 combines with J gene TRBJ2-2, with 9 bases identical to TRBD2. The ends lost 10 bases at V and 5 bases at J; junction bases unmatched: 11. Germline values: CDR1 MDHEN, CDR2 SYDVKM. The CDR3 totals 15 residues.

This chain's CDR3 is CASSLGASLLGVNTEAFF. The CDR3, as DNA: TGTGCCAGCAGCTTGGGGGCCTCCCTTCTCGGGGTGAACACTGAAGCTTTCTTT. J is TRBJ1-1 and V is TRBV5-6; D call uncertain. Germline CDR1 and CDR2: SGHDT and YYEEEE. With 0 bases removed from V and 0 bases from J, the gap between germline ends came to 18 bases. CDR3 length: 18 residues.

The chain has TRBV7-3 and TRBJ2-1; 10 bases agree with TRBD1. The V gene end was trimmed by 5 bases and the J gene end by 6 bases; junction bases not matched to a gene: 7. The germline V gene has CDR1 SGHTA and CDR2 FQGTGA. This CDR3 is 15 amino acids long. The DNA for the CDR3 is TGTGCCAGCAGCGCCAGACAGGGGGCGCCCAATGAGCAGTTCTTC. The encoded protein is CASSARQGAPNEQFF.